Shown below are 31 T cell receptor beta chains from a single sample sequenced in a study of shared clonotypes between healthy human individuals. The table came from immunoSEQ multiplex PCR; TCRdb's copy has only in-frame clones and leaves some out. The sample carries approximately 2.1 million clones, approximately 95% recorded once. Sequenced input: naive CD4+ T cells from PBMCs. Subset given: CD45RA+ positively selected. All receptors derive from a man aged 18 to 29 in good health. Some clones in this sample may be carry-over from other donors' samples.

This clone appeared once. This sequence joins TRBV27 and TRBJ2-6; D may match TRBD1 or TRBD2 (5 bases each). CDR3 length: 17 amino acids. Trimming cost V 6 bases and J 0 bases, with 15 bases left between them. Germline assignment: CDR1 MNHEY and CDR2 SMNVEV (reference sequence). CDR3 region: CASSQPGGNSGANVLTF. The CDR3 DNA follows: TGTGCCAGCAGCCAACCTGGGGGAAACTCTGGGGCCAACGTCCTGACTTTC.

As regards this clone: Different DNA sequences within this sample yield the same CDR3. The chain uses TRBV29-1 and TRBJ2-4; D gene unclear. The germline V and J ends were trimmed by 1 base and 0 bases, with 7 bases remaining between them. The CDR3 has 14 residues. CDR1 and CDR2 from the germline V gene are SQVTM and ANQGSEA. DNA of the CDR3: TGCAGCGTTGAAGGCAGACTAGCCAAAAACATTCAGTACTTC. Its translation: CSVEGRLAKNIQYF.

J is TRBJ2-2 and V is TRBV27; D remains unclear. V shed 10 bases and J shed 7 bases, with 16 bases lying between them. Germline V gene sequence: CDR1 MNHEY, CDR2 SMNVEV (reference sequence). CDR3 size: 13 residues. In nucleotides, the CDR3 is TGTGCCACCCGACGGGTGTCGCACGGGGAGCTGTTTTTT. This codes for CATRRVSHGELFF.

The V call is TRBV9, the J call TRBJ2-2; 7 positions match TRBD1. Germline V CDR1 and CDR2: SGDLS, YYNGEE. The CDR3 contains 17 residues. With V trimmed by 3 bases and J by 3 bases, 11 bases remained unmatched. The CDR3 DNA follows: TGTGCCAGCAGCGGAGCGACCGGGACAGCAGACACCGGGGAGCTGTTTTTT. Translation: CASSGATGTADTGELFF.

The chain recombines TRBV2 with TRBJ2-5, with D unclear. V was clipped by 3 bases and J by 4 bases, with 6 bases between them. This CDR3 contains 12 residues. Looked up from germline, CDR1 is SNHLY and CDR2 is FYNNEI. CDR3 in amino acids: CASSDTLETQYF. The CDR3, as DNA: TGTGCCAGCAGTGACACGCTAGAGACCCAGTACTTC.

This sequence joins TRBV4-1 and TRBJ2-4; 10 nucleotides line up with TRBD2. V gave up 4 bases and J gave up 5 bases; unmatched junction bases: 8. Germline V gives CDR1 MGHRA, CDR2 YSYEKL. The length of the CDR3 is 16 residues. The CDR3 sequence: CASSRGLAPGENIQYF. As DNA, the CDR3 is TGCGCCAGCAGCCGGGGACTAGCGCCAGGAGAAAACATTCAGTACTTC.

Only one count was recorded for this clone. CDR3 sequence reads: CASSLSGQQGYQPQHF. The CDR3, as DNA: TGTGCCAGCAGCTTATCTGGGCAGCAGGGGTATCAGCCCCAGCATTTT. The V gene is TRBV7-2, the J gene TRBJ1-5; tentatively, D is TRBD1 (6 bases). This CDR3 comprises 16 residues. CDR1 SGHTA and CDR2 FQGNSA come from the germline V gene. Trimming pared 2 bases from V and 5 bases from J, leaving 16 bases between.

The chain links TRBV18 to TRBJ2-1; 7 bases fit TRBD1. The germline gives CDR1 KGHSH, CDR2 LQKENI. V dropped 5 bases and J dropped 0; count of bases not matched to a gene: 4. This CDR3 has 15 amino acids. The CDR3 bases are TGTGCCAGCTCAGAGGGACAGAGCTCCTACAATGAGCAGTTCTTC. Its protein is CASSEGQSSYNEQFF.

J is TRBJ2-7 and V is TRBV2; no definite D call. V was clipped by 7 bases and J by 0 bases, with 13 bases between them. In germline, CDR1 is SNHLY, CDR2 FYNNEI. CDR3 length equals 14 residues. CDR3 coding DNA: TGTGCCAGCATTAACGGGCGTCACTCCTACGAGCAGTACTTC. The encoded protein is CASINGRHSYEQYF.

The rearrangement uses TRBV5-1 and TRBJ1-1, with D hard to call. The CDR3 consists of 15 residues. Deletions cut 6 bases from V and 1 base from J, with 16 bases between. Germline V gene sequence: CDR1 SGHRS, CDR2 YFSETQ. For the CDR3, the DNA is TGCGCCAGCAACCCCCTGGCAGGATCGAACACTGAAGCTTTCTTT. It codes for CASNPLAGSNTEAFF.

The J gene is TRBJ1-1, the V gene TRBV28; possible D gene TRBD1, 6 bases. Germline V gives CDR1 MDHEN, CDR2 SYDVKM. The CDR3 totals 15 residues. The V and J ends lost 3 bases and 1 base respectively, with 12 bases between them. The DNA for the CDR3 is TGTGCCAGCAGTTTTCCCCCGACAGGGAACACTGAAGCTTTCTTT. This codes for CASSFPPTGNTEAFF.

The chain links TRBV15 to TRBJ1-1; D is unresolved. Germline-derived CDR1 and CDR2 are LNHNV and YYDKDF (reference sequence). V lost 0 bases and J 2 bases, leaving 10 bases between the germline ends. This CDR3 is built from 15 residues. The CDR3 loop is CATSRDYSFNTEAFF. DNA for the CDR3: TGTGCCACCAGCAGAGATTACAGCTTCAACACTGAAGCTTTCTTT.

With respect to this clone: Other DNA sequences in this sample translate to the same CDR3. The chain has TRBV28 and TRBJ1-4; no firm D call. The germline CDR1 and CDR2 sequences are MDHEN and SYDVKM. CDR3 length: 11 amino acids. The ends were cut back, 2 bases at V and 8 bases at J, with 3 bases in the middle. For the CDR3, the DNA is TGTGCCAGCAGTTTAGAGGAAAAACTGTTTTTT. Amino acid sequence: CASSLEEKLFF.

The genes are TRBV9 and TRBJ1-1, with no clear D. The V gene lost 2 bases and the J gene lost 0 bases, with 11 bases spanning the gap. Germline V gives CDR1 SGDLS, CDR2 YYNGEE. The CDR3 covers 15 residues. In DNA, the CDR3 is TGTGCCAGCAGCGTGGGTTCTCTGGTGAACACTGAAGCTTTCTTT. It codes for CASSVGSLVNTEAFF.

The chain employs TRBV10-1 and TRBJ2-4; perhaps TRBD2 as D (5 bases). With 6 bases removed from V and 2 bases from J, the gap between germline ends came to 11 bases. The CDR3 sequence is 14 residues long. The V gene's germline CDR1 is WNHNN and CDR2 SYGVQD (reference sequence). CDR3 loop: CASSPTMSKNIQYF. For the CDR3, the DNA is TGCGCCAGCAGCCCGACTATGTCCAAAAACATTCAGTACTTC.

The V call is TRBV4-3, the J call TRBJ2-3; a weak D match, TRBD2 (5 bases). Between the trimmed V and J ends, which lost 2 bases and 0 bases, there was a span of 18 bases. This CDR3 region has 18 residues. Germline loops: CDR1 LGHNA, CDR2 YSLEER. CDR3 region: CASSQRSALATSTDTQYF. In nucleotides, the CDR3 is TGCGCCAGCAGCCAACGTAGCGCCTTAGCTACTAGCACAGATACGCAGTATTTT.

A word on this clone: Other DNA variants within this sample encode the same CDR3. V and J are TRBV5-1 and TRBJ2-2, with D possibly being TRBD1 or TRBD2 (5 bases each). Germline CDR1 SGHRS, CDR2 YFSETQ. V lost 4 bases, J lost 0 bases, and 10 bases lay in between. The CDR3 length is 15 residues. In DNA, the CDR3 is TGCGCCAGCAGCCTTGTGGGGGCGAACACCGGGGAGCTGTTTTTT. Its protein product is CASSLVGANTGELFF.

The chain uses TRBV7-2 and TRBJ2-7, with 7 bases identical to TRBD1. The CDR3 loop spans 13 amino acids. V lost 8 bases and J lost 6; bases outside the gene matches: 10. CDR1 and CDR2 from the germline V gene are SGHTA and FQGNSA. The DNA for the CDR3 is TGTGCCAGCGGCCGTACGCCAGGGGGCGAGCAGTACTTC. It yields the protein CASGRTPGGEQYF.

The chain is built from TRBV13 and TRBJ2-7; D assignment may be TRBD1 or TRBD2 (5 bases each). Germline V gives CDR1 PRHDT, CDR2 FYEKMQ (reference sequence). V dropped 5 bases and J dropped 2 bases, with 22 bases sitting between them. CDR3 length equals 17 residues. The CDR3 sequence is CASSRALPGTDAYEQYF. CDR3 DNA sequence: TGTGCCAGCAGCCGAGCTCTCCCCGGGACGGACGCCTACGAGCAGTACTTC.

There are a few counts of this clone. The sample has other DNA sequences that encode this CDR3 too. This rearrangement joins TRBV28 to TRBJ1-5; a possible D gene is TRBD1 (5 bases). The germline V gene encodes CDR1 MDHEN and CDR2 SYDVKM. V dropped 3 bases and J dropped 7 bases, with 7 bases sitting between them. This CDR3 is built from 12 residues. The CDR3 coding sequence is TGTGCCAGCAGTTTTGGGGGACAGCCCCAGCATTTT. This translates into CASSFGGQPQHF.

This chain links TRBV10-1 with TRBJ2-3; TRBD2 might be the D (6 bases). Germline V gene sequence: CDR1 WNHNN, CDR2 SYGVQD (reference sequence). CDR3 length equals 15 residues. The V gene lost 2 bases and the J gene lost 0 bases, with 9 bases spanning the gap. CDR3 bases: TGCGCCAGCAGTGAGCAGCGGGCCAGCACAGATACGCAGTATTTT. The encoded protein is CASSEQRASTDTQYF.

The chain is built from TRBV7-3 and TRBJ2-2; D not resolved. Germline V gene sequence: CDR1 SGHTA, CDR2 FQGTGA. The V end lost 5 bases, the J end lost 3 bases, and 1 base lay between the germline ends. The CDR3 is made up of 11 amino acids. CDR3 sequence: CASSDTGELFF. CDR3 bases: TGTGCCAGCAGCGACACCGGGGAGCTGTTTTTT.

This chain connects TRBV6-5 to TRBJ1-1, with D hard to call. V was pared by 7 bases and J by 4 bases, with 19 bases between. Germline assignment: CDR1 MNHEY and CDR2 SVGAGI. The CDR3 covers 15 residues. As DNA, the CDR3 is TGTGCCAGCAAGAGGTTAGGAGGGATGTTCACTGAAGCTTTCTTT. It encodes CASKRLGGMFTEAFF.

In regard to this clone: Other nucleotide sequences in the sample specify the same CDR3. The chain couples TRBV6-5 to TRBJ2-5; weak D call: TRBD2 (6 bases). This CDR3 contains 13 residues. Germline CDR1 reads MNHEY; CDR2 reads SVGAGI. V shed 2 bases and J shed 5 bases, with 9 bases lying between them. This chain's CDR3 is CASSYPGVETQYF. CDR3 in DNA: TGTGCCAGCAGTTACCCGGGAGTGGAGACCCAGTACTTC.

J is TRBJ2-5 and V is TRBV20-1; either TRBD1 or TRBD2 may fit D (5 bases each). Trimming removed 5 bases from V and 7 bases from J, with 11 bases in between. The CDR3 consists of 11 residues. CDR1 DFQATT and CDR2 SNEGSKA come from the germline V gene (reference sequence). The chain's CDR3 is CSAHGTGTQYF. In nucleotides, the CDR3 is TGCAGTGCTCACGGGACGGGGACCCAGTACTTC.

In regard to this clone: Other DNA sequences within the sample encode an identical CDR3. This sequence joins TRBV6-1 and TRBJ1-2; weak D call: TRBD1 (5 bases). This CDR3 has 15 amino acids. The ends were cut back, 1 base at V and 3 bases at J, with 12 bases in the middle. Per the germline V gene, CDR1 is MNHNS and CDR2 is SASEGT. The CDR3 region has the DNA TGTGCCAGCAGTGAAGTAGCAGGGCGCTACTATGGCTACACCTTC. It translates to CASSEVAGRYYGYTF.

Note on this clone: The same CDR3 arises from other DNA sequences in this sample as well. The chain carries TRBV5-1 and TRBJ2-7; D gene ambiguous. The V end lost 0 bases, the J end lost 6 bases, and 10 bases lay between the germline ends. The CDR3 consists of 13 residues. Per germline, CDR1 SGHRS and CDR2 YFSETQ. DNA of the CDR3: TGCGCCAGCAGCTTGGAAGGGTCGGGCGAGCAGTACTTC. Protein: CASSLEGSGEQYF.

This rearrangement joins TRBV19 to TRBJ2-3; D possibly corresponds to TRBD1 (6 bases). The germline V gene has CDR1 LNHDA and CDR2 SQIVND (reference sequence). The CDR3 spans 16 residues. V gave up 4 bases and J gave up 1 base, with 15 bases separating them. The CDR3 region is CASSTGHHPRTDTQYF. The DNA for the CDR3 is TGTGCCAGTAGTACGGGACACCACCCTCGCACAGATACGCAGTATTTT. The full variable domain, completed using reference TRBV19 and TRBJ2-3, is DGGITQSPKYLFRKEGQNVTLSCEQNLNHDAMYWYRQDPGQGLRLIYYSQIVNDFQKGDIAEGYSVSREKKESFPLTVTSAQKNPTAFYLCASSTGHHPRTDTQYFGPGTRLTVL.

J is TRBJ1-1 and V is TRBV2, with D tentatively TRBD1 (6 bases). Per the germline V gene, CDR1 is SNHLY and CDR2 is FYNNEI. Trimming left V 7 bases short and J 6 bases short, with 24 bases between. There are 16 residues in the CDR3. The CDR3 region is CASNFGGAKVGAEAFF. As DNA, the CDR3 is TGTGCCAGCAACTTCGGGGGCGCGAAGGTCGGCGCTGAAGCTTTCTTT.

This clone was counted a single time. This chain links TRBV7-3 with TRBJ2-5; D not resolved. CDR1 and CDR2 from the germline V gene are SGHTA and FQGTGA. This CDR3 has 13 residues. V was pared by 3 bases and J by 2 bases, with 7 bases between. CDR3 sequence (DNA): TGTGCCAGCAGCTTCAACACTCAAGAGACCCAGTACTTC. Amino acids: CASSFNTQETQYF.

The DNA of the CDR3 is TGTGCCAGCAGCTTACTGGACAGGGGTAGTGAAAAACTGTTTTTT. Its protein product is CASSLLDRGSEKLFF. This sequence joins TRBV7-9 and TRBJ1-4; 9 positions match TRBD1. This CDR3 comprises 15 residues. Germline lookup yields CDR1 SEHNR and CDR2 FQNEAQ (reference sequence). V lost 2 bases to trimming and J lost 7 bases; unmatched junction nucleotides: 5.